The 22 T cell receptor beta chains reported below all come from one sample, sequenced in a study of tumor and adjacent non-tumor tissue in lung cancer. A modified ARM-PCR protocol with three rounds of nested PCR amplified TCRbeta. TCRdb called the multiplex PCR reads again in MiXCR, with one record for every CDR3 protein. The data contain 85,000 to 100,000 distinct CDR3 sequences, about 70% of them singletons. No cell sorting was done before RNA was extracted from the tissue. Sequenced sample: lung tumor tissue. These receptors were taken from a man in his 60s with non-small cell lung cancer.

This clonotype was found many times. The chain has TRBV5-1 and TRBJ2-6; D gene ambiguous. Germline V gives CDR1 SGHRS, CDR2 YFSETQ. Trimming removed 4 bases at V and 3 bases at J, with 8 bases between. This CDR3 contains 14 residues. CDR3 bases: TGCGCCAGCAGCCCTGGCGGTGGGGCCAACGTCCTGACTTTC. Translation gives CASSPGGGANVLTF. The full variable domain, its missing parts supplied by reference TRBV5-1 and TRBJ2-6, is KAGVTQTPRYLIKTRGQQVTLSCSPISGHRSVSWYQQTPGQGLQFLFEYFSETQRNKGNFPGRFSGRQFSNSRSEMNVSTLELGDSALYLCASSPGGGANVLTFGAGSRLTVL.

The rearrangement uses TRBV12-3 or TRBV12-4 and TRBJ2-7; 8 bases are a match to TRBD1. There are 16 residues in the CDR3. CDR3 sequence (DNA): TGTGAAAGCAGTCCCCTCCGGACAGGGAACTCCTACGAGCAGTACTTC. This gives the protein CESSPLRTGNSYEQYF.

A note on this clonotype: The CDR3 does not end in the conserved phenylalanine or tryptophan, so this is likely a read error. The DNA of the CDR3 is TGTGCCAGCAGTCGGACCGCGACAGGGGGTTCGGCTCTCCACTCT. This translates into CASSRTATGGSALHS. The chain combines TRBV12-3 or TRBV12-4 with TRBJ1-6; 9 bases agree with TRBD1. This CDR3 has 15 residues. V lost 5 bases and J lost 16; bases outside the gene matches: 15.

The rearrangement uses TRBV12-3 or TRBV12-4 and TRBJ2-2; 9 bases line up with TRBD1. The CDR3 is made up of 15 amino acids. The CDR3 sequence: CVSSGQGPNTGELFF. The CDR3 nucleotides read TGTGTTAGCAGTGGACAGGGGCCAAACACCGGGGAGCTGTTTTTT.

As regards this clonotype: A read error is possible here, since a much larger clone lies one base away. As DNA, the CDR3 is TGCAGTGCTAGGAGGGACAGTCAGCCCCAGCATTTT. Its translation: CSARRDSQPQHF. The rearrangement uses TRBV20-1 and TRBJ1-5, with 7 bases that match TRBD1. The CDR3 has 12 residues. Germline CDR1 DFQATT, CDR2 SNEGSKA (reference sequence). Trimming at V came to 3 bases and at J to 6 bases, leaving 2 bases not matched to a gene.

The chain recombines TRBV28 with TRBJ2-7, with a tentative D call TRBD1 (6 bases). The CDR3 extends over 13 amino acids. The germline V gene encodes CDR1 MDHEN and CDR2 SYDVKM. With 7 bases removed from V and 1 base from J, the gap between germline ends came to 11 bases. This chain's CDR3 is CASKMGASYEQYF. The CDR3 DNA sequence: TGTGCCAGCAAAATGGGGGCGTCCTACGAGCAGTACTTC.

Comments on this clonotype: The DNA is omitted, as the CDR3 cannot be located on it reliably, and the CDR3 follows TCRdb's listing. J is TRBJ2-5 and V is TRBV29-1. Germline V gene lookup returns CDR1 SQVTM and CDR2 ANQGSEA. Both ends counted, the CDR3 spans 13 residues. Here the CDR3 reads CGVAWGSRETEYF.

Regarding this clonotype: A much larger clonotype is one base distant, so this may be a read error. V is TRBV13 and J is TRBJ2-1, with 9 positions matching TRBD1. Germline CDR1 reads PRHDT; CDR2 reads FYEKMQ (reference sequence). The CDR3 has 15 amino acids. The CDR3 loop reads CTSSRRQGGWDEQFF. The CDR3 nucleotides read TGTACCAGCAGCCGAAGACAGGGGGGTTGGGATGAGCAGTTCTTC.

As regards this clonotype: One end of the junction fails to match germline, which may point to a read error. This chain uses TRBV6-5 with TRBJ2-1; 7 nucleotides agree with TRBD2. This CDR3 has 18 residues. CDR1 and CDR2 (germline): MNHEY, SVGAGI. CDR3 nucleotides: TGTGCCAGCAGTTACTCGATACCGGGGACGCGGGGGTACAATGAGCGGTTCTTC. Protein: CASSYSIPGTRGYNERFF.

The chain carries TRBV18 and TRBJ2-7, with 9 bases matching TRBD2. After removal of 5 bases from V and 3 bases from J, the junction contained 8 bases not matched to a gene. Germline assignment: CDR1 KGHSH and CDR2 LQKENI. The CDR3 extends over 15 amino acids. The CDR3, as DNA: TGTGCCAGCTCAGGGTTAGCGGGAGAGTACTACGAGCAGTACTTC. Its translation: CASSGLAGEYYEQYF.

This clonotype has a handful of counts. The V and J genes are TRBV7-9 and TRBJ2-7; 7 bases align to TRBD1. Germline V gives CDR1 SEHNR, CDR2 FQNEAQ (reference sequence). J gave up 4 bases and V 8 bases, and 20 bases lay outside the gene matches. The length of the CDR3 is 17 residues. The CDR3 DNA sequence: TGTGCCAGCCAAGGCGGCACGGACAGGCTACCATTTTACGAGCAGTACTTC. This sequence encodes CASQGGTDRLPFYEQYF.

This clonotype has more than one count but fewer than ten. The CDR3 reads CSVSGSPGTDTQYF. The DNA for the CDR3 is TGCAGCGTTTCGGGGTCCCCGGGCACAGATACGCAGTATTTT. The chain carries TRBV29-1 and TRBJ2-3, with D tentatively TRBD2 (5 bases). The V and J ends lost 5 bases and 1 base respectively, with 13 bases between them. The CDR3 totals 14 residues. The germline V gene encodes CDR1 SQVTM and CDR2 ANQGSEA.

CDR3 amino acids: CASSSYSYRTDMQYF. CDR3 DNA: TGTGCCAGCAGTTCGTACAGCTATCGGACAGATATGCAATATTTT. The V gene is TRBV6-1, the J gene TRBJ2-3; D possibly corresponds to TRBD1 (6 bases). Germline loops: CDR1 MNHNS, CDR2 SASEGT. V lost 5 bases and J 15 bases, leaving 27 bases between the germline ends. The CDR3 runs 15 residues.

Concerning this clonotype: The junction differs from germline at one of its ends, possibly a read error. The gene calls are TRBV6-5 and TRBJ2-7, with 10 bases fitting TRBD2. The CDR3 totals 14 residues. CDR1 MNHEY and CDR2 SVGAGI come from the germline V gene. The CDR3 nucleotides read TGTGCCAGCACCCCTCTAGCGGGAGTACGGGAGCAGCTCTTC. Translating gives CASTPLAGVREQLF.

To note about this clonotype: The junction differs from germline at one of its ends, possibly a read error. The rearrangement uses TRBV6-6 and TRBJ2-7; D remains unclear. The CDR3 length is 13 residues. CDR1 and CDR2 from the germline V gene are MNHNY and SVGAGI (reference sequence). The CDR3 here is CVSSHGPGCEQYF. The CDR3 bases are TGTGTCAGCAGCCATGGACCTGGATGCGAGCAGTACTTC.

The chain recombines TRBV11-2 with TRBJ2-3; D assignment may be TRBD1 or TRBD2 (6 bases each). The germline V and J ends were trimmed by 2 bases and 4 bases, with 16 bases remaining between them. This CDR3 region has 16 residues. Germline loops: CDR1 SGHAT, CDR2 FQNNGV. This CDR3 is CASSLTPGAQADTQYF. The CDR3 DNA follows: TGTGCCAGCAGCTTAACCCCGGGGGCGCAGGCAGATACGCAGTATTTT.

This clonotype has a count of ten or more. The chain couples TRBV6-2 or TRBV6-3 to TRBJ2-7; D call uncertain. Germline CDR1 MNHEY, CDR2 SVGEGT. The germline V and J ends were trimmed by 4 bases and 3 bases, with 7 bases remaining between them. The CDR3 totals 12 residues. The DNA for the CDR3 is TGTGCCAGCAGTTCCGATTACTACGAGCAGTACTTC. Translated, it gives CASSSDYYEQYF.

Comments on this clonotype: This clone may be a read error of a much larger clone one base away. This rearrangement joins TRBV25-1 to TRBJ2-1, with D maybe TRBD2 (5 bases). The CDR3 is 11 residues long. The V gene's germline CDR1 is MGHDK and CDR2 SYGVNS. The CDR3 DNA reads TGTGCCAGCAGTCCCGGGGATGAGCATTTCTTC. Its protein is CASSPGDEHFF. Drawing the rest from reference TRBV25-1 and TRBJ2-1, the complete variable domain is EADIYQTPRYLVIGTGKKITLECSQTMGHDKMYWYQQDPGMELHLIHYSYGVNSTEKGDLSSESTVSRIRTEHFPLTLESARPSHTSQYLCASSPGDEHFFGPGTRLTVL.

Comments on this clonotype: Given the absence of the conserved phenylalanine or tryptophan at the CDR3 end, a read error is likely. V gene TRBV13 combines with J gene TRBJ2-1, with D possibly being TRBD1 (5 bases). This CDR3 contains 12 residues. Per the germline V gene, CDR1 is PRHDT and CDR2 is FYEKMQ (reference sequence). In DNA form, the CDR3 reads TGTGCGAGCAGCTTTTTCAGGGCGGAGCAGTTCTTA. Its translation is CASSFFRAEQFL.

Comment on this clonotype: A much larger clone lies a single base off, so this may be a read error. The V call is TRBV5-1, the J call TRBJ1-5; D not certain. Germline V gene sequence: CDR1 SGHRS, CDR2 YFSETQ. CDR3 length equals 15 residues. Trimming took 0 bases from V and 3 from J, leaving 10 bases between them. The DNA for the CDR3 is TGCGCCAGCAGCTTGGGGTACGAGGACAATCAGCCCCAGCATTTT. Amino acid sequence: CASSLGYEDNQPQHF. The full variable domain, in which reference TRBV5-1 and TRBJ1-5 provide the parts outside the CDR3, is KAGVTQTPRYLIKTRGQQVTLSCSPISGHRSVSWYQQTPGQGLQFLFEYFSETQRNKGNFPGRFSGRQFSNSRSEMNVSTLELGDSALYLCASSLGYEDNQPQHFGDGTRLSIL.

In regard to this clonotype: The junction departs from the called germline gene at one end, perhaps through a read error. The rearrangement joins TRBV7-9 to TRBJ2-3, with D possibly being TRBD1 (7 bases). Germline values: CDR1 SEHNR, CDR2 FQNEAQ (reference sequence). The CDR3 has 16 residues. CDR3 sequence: CASSTRSGGGTDMQYF. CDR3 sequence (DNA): TGTGCCAGCAGCACCCGTTCCGGAGGAGGGACAGATATGCAGTATTTT.

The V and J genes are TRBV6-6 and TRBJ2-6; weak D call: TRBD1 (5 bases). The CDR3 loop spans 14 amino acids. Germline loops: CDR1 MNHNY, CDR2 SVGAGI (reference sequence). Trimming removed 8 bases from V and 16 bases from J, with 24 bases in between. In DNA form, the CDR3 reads TGTGCCAGCCTTGCGCCCTCTGGGGCCAACGCACTGACTTTC. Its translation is CASLAPSGANALTF.